These T cell receptor beta chains were read from a single sample in a study of read filtering for tumor transcriptome and immune sequencing. TCRdb re-analysed the reads in MiXCR, keeping a single row per CDR3 protein. The sample has roughly 25,000 distinct CDR3 sequences; less than 25% are singletons. Sequenced sample: a population of CD138-negative cells sorted from bone marrow. The receptors derive from a donor aged 40 or over with multiple myeloma. Each CDR3 is given with its conserved first and last residue. Each record gives: clone size, J gene, D gene, V gene, CDR3 DNA, CDR3 protein. A D gene is named only where the DNA matches it firmly. The size entry is marked missing in some rows and otherwise reads once, few, many or a size class.

clone_size: .
j_call: TRBJ2-5
d_call: .
v_call: TRBV10-3
cdr3_nt: TGTGCCACCACCGACCCACAAGGGTCCCAGTACTTC
cdr3_aa: CATTDPQGSQYF

clone_size: many
j_call: TRBJ1-4
d_call: .
v_call: TRBV7-6
cdr3_nt: TGTGCCAGCAGCTTATATACAGGATTTAATGAAAAACTGTTTTTT
cdr3_aa: CASSLYTGFNEKLFF

clone_size: many
j_call: TRBJ1-5
d_call: TRBD1
v_call: TRBV28
cdr3_nt: TGTGCCAGCCTTGGACAGGGGCGCGGGAGTCAGCCCCAGCATTTT
cdr3_aa: CASLGQGRGSQPQHF

clone_size: many
j_call: TRBJ2-5
d_call: TRBD2
v_call: TRBV30
cdr3_nt: TGTGCCTGGAGAACACCGGGAGGGACGGAGACCCAGTACTTC
cdr3_aa: CAWRTPGGTETQYF

clone_size: many
j_call: TRBJ2-1
d_call: .
v_call: TRBV5-1
cdr3_nt: TGCGCCAGCAGCTGGACCCCCGGGGGCAATGAGCAGTTCTTC
cdr3_aa: CASSWTPGGNEQFF

clone_size: .
j_call: TRBJ2-1
d_call: TRBD2
v_call: TRBV5-5
cdr3_nt: TGTGCCAGCAGCTTGGGGGCGGGGGGGCCTTGGAATGAGCAGTTCTTC
cdr3_aa: CASSLGAGGPWNEQFF

clone_size: many
j_call: TRBJ2-1
d_call: .
v_call: TRBV20-1
cdr3_nt: TGCAGTGCTTTGCGATCGTCAGGACAAGGTTCCTACAATGAGCAGTTCTTC
cdr3_aa: CSALRSSGQGSYNEQFF

clone_size: many
j_call: TRBJ2-1
d_call: .
v_call: TRBV7-9
cdr3_nt: TGTGCCAGCAGCTTAGTAGGGGAGAATGAGCAGTTCTTC
cdr3_aa: CASSLVGENEQFF

clone_size: many
j_call: TRBJ2-1
d_call: .
v_call: TRBV12-5
cdr3_nt: TGTGCTAGTGGTTTTTGGGGAGGGCAGTTCTTC
cdr3_aa: CASGFWGGQFF

clone_size: many
j_call: TRBJ2-5
d_call: .
v_call: TRBV7-8
cdr3_nt: TGTGCCAGCAGCGCATCGCAGGGGACGACGACCCAGTACTTC
cdr3_aa: CASSASQGTTTQYF

clone_size: many
j_call: TRBJ1-5
d_call: .
v_call: TRBV11-2
cdr3_nt: TGTGCCAGCAGCACCCTGGGCCTCAATCAGCCCCAGCATTTT
cdr3_aa: CASSTLGLNQPQHF

clone_size: .
j_call: TRBJ2-3
d_call: .
v_call: TRBV19
cdr3_nt: TGTGCCGGTAGGGCGGGAAGCACAGATACGCAGTATTTT
cdr3_aa: CAGRAGSTDTQYF

clone_size: medium-sized
j_call: TRBJ1-1
d_call: .
v_call: TRBV27
cdr3_nt: TGTGCCAGCAGTTTATCAGGGTTCAACACTGAAGCTTTCTTT
cdr3_aa: CASSLSGFNTEAFF

clone_size: many
j_call: TRBJ2-7
d_call: .
v_call: TRBV20-1
cdr3_nt: TGCAGTGCCCCCAACTGGAGAAGGAGCTCCTACGAGCAGTACTTC
cdr3_aa: CSAPNWRRSSYEQYF

clone_size: many
j_call: TRBJ2-7
d_call: .
v_call: TRBV2
cdr3_nt: TGTGCCAGCAATCCTAGCCTGGGCGAGCAGTACTTC
cdr3_aa: CASNPSLGEQYF

clone_size: few
j_call: TRBJ2-3
d_call: TRBD2
v_call: TRBV6-1
cdr3_nt: TGTGCCAGCAGCGAAAGTAGCGGGAGATCTGATACGCAGTATTTT
cdr3_aa: CASSESSGRSDTQYF

clone_size: many
j_call: TRBJ1-3
d_call: .
v_call: TRBV9
cdr3_nt: TGTGCCAGCAGCGTAGAAGGTAACTCTGGAAACACCATATATTTT
cdr3_aa: CASSVEGNSGNTIYF

clone_size: medium-sized
j_call: TRBJ1-1
d_call: TRBD1
v_call: TRBV5-1
cdr3_nt: TGCGCCAGCAGCCTGAGGACAGGGGCGGGTGAAGCTTTCTTT
cdr3_aa: CASSLRTGAGEAFF

clone_size: few
j_call: TRBJ2-3
d_call: .
v_call: TRBV30
cdr3_nt: TGTGCCTGGAGGAAGGAGGGCGCGAATACGCAGTATTTT
cdr3_aa: CAWRKEGANTQYF

clone_size: many
j_call: TRBJ2-5
d_call: .
v_call: TRBV5-1
cdr3_nt: TGCGCCAGCAGCTTGGAACAGGTTACACAAGAGACCCAGTACTTC
cdr3_aa: CASSLEQVTQETQYF

clone_size: .
j_call: TRBJ2-5
d_call: TRBD2
v_call: TRBV27
cdr3_nt: TGTGCCAGCAGTCAGAGGACTAGCAGGAGTGAGACCCAGTACTTC
cdr3_aa: CASSQRTSRSETQYF

clone_size: many
j_call: TRBJ2-5
d_call: .
v_call: TRBV3-1
cdr3_nt: TGTGCCAGCAGCCAAGAAAGGAAGACCCAGTACTTC
cdr3_aa: CASSQERKTQYF

clone_size: .
j_call: TRBJ2-1
d_call: TRBD2
v_call: TRBV20-1
cdr3_nt: TGCAGTGCTAGGGACCTTAGCGGGAGCACCTACAATGAGCAGTTCTTC
cdr3_aa: CSARDLSGSTYNEQFF

clone_size: .
j_call: TRBJ2-3
d_call: TRBD2
v_call: TRBV5-1
cdr3_nt: TGCGCCAGCAGCTTTCTGGCGGGAGGAGGGTCAGATACGCAGTATTTT
cdr3_aa: CASSFLAGGGSDTQYF

clone_size: many
j_call: TRBJ2-1
d_call: TRBD1
v_call: TRBV5-4
cdr3_nt: TGTGCCAGCAGCTTGGATGGGGGCAGGGGGCTTGGTGAGCAGTTCTTC
cdr3_aa: CASSLDGGRGLGEQFF

clone_size: few
j_call: TRBJ2-1
d_call: .
v_call: TRBV11-2
cdr3_nt: TGTGCCAGCAGCTTACGTCGGAGGAACTCCTACAATGAGCAGTTCTTC
cdr3_aa: CASSLRRRNSYNEQFF

clone_size: many
j_call: TRBJ2-7
d_call: .
v_call: TRBV28
cdr3_nt: TGTGCCAGCAGTCCTCAGGGGTCCACCTACGAGCAGTACTTC
cdr3_aa: CASSPQGSTYEQYF

clone_size: many
j_call: TRBJ2-3
d_call: .
v_call: TRBV7-6
cdr3_nt: TGTGCCAGCAGCTTAGCCGGGCTCGGGACAGATACGCAGTATTTT
cdr3_aa: CASSLAGLGTDTQYF

clone_size: .
j_call: TRBJ2-1
d_call: .
v_call: TRBV27
cdr3_nt: TGTGCCAGCAGTAACCTAAATGAGCAGTTCTTC
cdr3_aa: CASSNLNEQFF

clone_size: many
j_call: TRBJ1-1
d_call: TRBD1
v_call: TRBV28
cdr3_nt: TGTGCCAGCAGCATGGTGTCGGGACAGGGATACACTGAAGCTTTCTTT
cdr3_aa: CASSMVSGQGYTEAFF

clone_size: many
j_call: TRBJ2-1
d_call: .
v_call: TRBV3-1
cdr3_nt: TGTGCCAGCAGCCCAGCGGCCCATTCCTACAATGAGCAGTTCTTC
cdr3_aa: CASSPAAHSYNEQFF

clone_size: many
j_call: TRBJ2-1
d_call: .
v_call: TRBV6-1
cdr3_nt: TGTGCCAGCAGTGGCCGGGACTTGCAGTTCTTC
cdr3_aa: CASSGRDLQFF

clone_size: many
j_call: TRBJ2-1
d_call: TRBD1
v_call: TRBV25-1
cdr3_nt: TGTACCAGCAGTGACCCCCGACAGGGGGGCCTTCTCAATGAGCAGTTCTTC
cdr3_aa: CTSSDPRQGGLLNEQFF

clone_size: .
j_call: TRBJ2-7
d_call: .
v_call: TRBV28
cdr3_nt: TGTGCCAGCAGGTTACAGGGTACGACCTACGAGCAGTACTTC
cdr3_aa: CASRLQGTTYEQYF

clone_size: many
j_call: TRBJ2-1
d_call: TRBD2
v_call: TRBV19
cdr3_nt: TGTGCCAGTAGTATAGTTGGACTAGCGGGAGAGCAGTTCTTC
cdr3_aa: CASSIVGLAGEQFF

clone_size: many
j_call: TRBJ1-1
d_call: .
v_call: TRBV20-1
cdr3_nt: TGCAGTGCCCCCAGGGATATGAACACTGAAGCTTTCTTT
cdr3_aa: CSAPRDMNTEAFF

clone_size: many
j_call: TRBJ1-1
d_call: .
v_call: TRBV7-2
cdr3_nt: TGTGCCAGCAGCCACCTAGGGCAGGACACTGAAGCTTTCTTT
cdr3_aa: CASSHLGQDTEAFF

clone_size: many
j_call: TRBJ2-4
d_call: .
v_call: TRBV25-1
cdr3_nt: TGTGCCAGCAGTGGGTTAGGGGTCGCGAACATTCAGTACTTC
cdr3_aa: CASSGLGVANIQYF

clone_size: many
j_call: TRBJ2-2
d_call: .
v_call: TRBV7-9
cdr3_nt: TGTGCCATTCTAGACTCCACGGTAAACACCGGGGAGCTGTTTTTT
cdr3_aa: CAILDSTVNTGELFF

clone_size: many
j_call: TRBJ2-1
d_call: TRBD2
v_call: TRBV20-1
cdr3_nt: TGCAGTGCTTCTCTACTAGCGGGAGGGCGGTTGCATGAGCAGTTCTTC
cdr3_aa: CSASLLAGGRLHEQFF

clone_size: many
j_call: TRBJ2-1
d_call: TRBD2
v_call: TRBV28
cdr3_nt: TGTGCCAGCAGTTCCCCGGGACTAGGTAACAATGAGCAGTTCTTC
cdr3_aa: CASSSPGLGNNEQFF

clone_size: .
j_call: TRBJ1-3
d_call: .
v_call: TRBV5-1
cdr3_nt: TGCGCCAGCAGCCCAGGGTCGCCAGGCCTAGACACCATATATTTT
cdr3_aa: CASSPGSPGLDTIYF

clone_size: many
j_call: TRBJ2-7
d_call: TRBD1
v_call: TRBV20-1
cdr3_nt: TGCAGTGCTAGAGAGATCCCGGGACAGTCCTACGAGCAGTACTTC
cdr3_aa: CSAREIPGQSYEQYF

clone_size: many
j_call: TRBJ1-1
d_call: TRBD1
v_call: TRBV29-1
cdr3_nt: TGCAGCGTTCGGACAGGGGGCTTTACTGAAGCTTTCTTT
cdr3_aa: CSVRTGGFTEAFF

clone_size: many
j_call: TRBJ2-7
d_call: .
v_call: TRBV5-1
cdr3_nt: TGCGCCAGCAGCTTGGAAGGGACCCCCTACGAGCAGTACTTC
cdr3_aa: CASSLEGTPYEQYF

clone_size: many
j_call: TRBJ2-5
d_call: .
v_call: TRBV11-2
cdr3_nt: TGTGCCAGCAGCTTAGGTCTAGCGAGCGGGGAGACCCAGTACTTC
cdr3_aa: CASSLGLASGETQYF

clone_size: many
j_call: TRBJ1-1
d_call: .
v_call: TRBV28
cdr3_nt: TGTGCCAGCAGTTCACCATTGAGAAAGGAAGCTTTCTTT
cdr3_aa: CASSSPLRKEAFF

clone_size: many
j_call: TRBJ2-1
d_call: TRBD2
v_call: TRBV2
cdr3_nt: TGTGCCAGCAGGGGACTAGCCGGAAGCTCCTACAATGAGCAGTTCTTC
cdr3_aa: CASRGLAGSSYNEQFF

clone_size: many
j_call: TRBJ2-3
d_call: TRBD2
v_call: TRBV10-3
cdr3_nt: TGTGCCATCAAACCGGGGACTAGCGGGTACACAGATACGCAGTATTTT
cdr3_aa: CAIKPGTSGYTDTQYF

clone_size: many
j_call: TRBJ2-3
d_call: .
v_call: TRBV5-1
cdr3_nt: TGCGCCAGCAGGCTGAACACAGATACGCAGTATTTT
cdr3_aa: CASRLNTDTQYF

clone_size: medium-sized
j_call: TRBJ2-1
d_call: TRBD1
v_call: TRBV24-1
cdr3_nt: TGTGCCACCAGGGGACAGGCGTCCGCGGAGCAGTTCTTC
cdr3_aa: CATRGQASAEQFF